The next 29 T cell receptor beta chains were all read from a single sample in a study of blood T cell repertoires in COVID-19. This table comes from immunoSEQ multiplex PCR, and its TCRdb copy is limited to in-frame clones, with some not included. This sample yields roughly 140,000 clones, of which roughly 84% are seen a single time; almost 6% belongs to the top ten. The specimen sequenced was PBMCs or T cells enriched from blood (not recorded which). These receptors all stem from a woman aged 45 to 65 who had been exposed to COVID-19.

This clone has just one count. The gene calls are TRBV5-1 and TRBJ2-2; the match to TRBD1 covers 8 bases. This CDR3 has 14 residues. Germline lookup yields CDR1 SGHRS and CDR2 YFSETQ. Trimming removed 5 bases from V and 5 bases from J; junction bases left unmatched: 5. Here the CDR3 DNA reads TGCGCCAGCAGTGACAGGGGATGGACCGGGGAGCTGTTTTTT. This translates into CASSDRGWTGELFF.

The V call is TRBV5-4, the J call TRBJ2-7; possible D gene TRBD2, 5 bases. The V and J ends lost 1 base and 4 bases respectively, with 9 bases between them. Germline V gene sequence: CDR1 SGHNT, CDR2 YYREEE (reference sequence). This CDR3 contains 13 residues. The CDR3 DNA follows: TGTGCCAGCAGCTTGCCGGACTCTTACGAGCAGTACTTC. It codes for CASSLPDSYEQYF.

The chain recombines TRBV5-4 with TRBJ2-5, with 9 positions matching TRBD1. Per the germline V gene, CDR1 is SGHNT and CDR2 is YYREEE (reference sequence). V was pared by 4 bases and J by 5 bases, with 3 bases of the junction left unmatched. The CDR3 consists of 13 residues. CDR3 bases: TGTGCCAGCAGCGGACAGGGGAAGGAGACCCAGTACTTC. This encodes CASSGQGKETQYF. The full variable domain, in which reference TRBV5-4 and TRBJ2-5 provide the parts outside the CDR3, is ETGVTQSPTHLIKTRGQQVTLRCSSQSGHNTVSWYQQALGQGPQFIFQYYREEENGRGNFPPRFSGLQFPNYSSELNVNALELDDSALYLCASSGQGKETQYFGPGTRLLVL.

In its sample, this clone was seen once. The chain recombines TRBV7-7 with TRBJ2-5; TRBD1 aligns across 7 bases. CDR1 and CDR2 from the germline V gene are SSHAT and FNYEAQ (reference sequence). Trimming cost V 3 bases and J 1 base; bases outside gene matches: 5. The CDR3 length is 15 residues. The CDR3 DNA reads TGTGCCAGCAGCTTGTATTCAGGGGGCCAAGAGACCCAGTACTTC. This gives the protein CASSLYSGGQETQYF.

This clone has just a few counts. V gene TRBV19 combines with J gene TRBJ1-6; TRBD1 aligns across 10 bases. V lost 4 bases, J lost 7 bases, and 13 bases stayed unmatched. Germline CDR1 reads LNHDA; CDR2 reads SQIVND (reference sequence). CDR3 length equals 18 residues. CDR3 coding DNA: TGTGCCAGTAGTACCACCCGGGGGACAGGGGCTAAGAATTCACCCCTCCACTTT. This translates into CASSTTRGTGAKNSPLHF.

This clone turned up a few times. This chain links TRBV7-9 with TRBJ1-6, with D perhaps matching TRBD1 (6 bases). The CDR3 spans 15 residues. Germline V lookup: CDR1 SEHNR, CDR2 FQNEAQ (reference sequence). V was cut by 1 base and J by 8 bases, with 12 bases left in between. CDR3 coding DNA: TGTGCCAGCAGCTTAGTACAGGGAAGAGATTCACCCCTCCACTTT. Encoded protein: CASSLVQGRDSPLHF.

The J gene is TRBJ2-7, the V gene TRBV2; 11 bases line up with TRBD1. Per the germline V gene, CDR1 is SNHLY and CDR2 is FYNNEI. The CDR3 extends over 16 amino acids. V was clipped by 8 bases and J by 4 bases; unmatched bases: 13. In nucleotides, the CDR3 is TGTGCCAGCCGGCAGAGAACCGGGACAGGGGGTTACGAGCAGTACTTC. This codes for CASRQRTGTGGYEQYF.

The CDR3 spells CSVLEGVNTEAFF. The CDR3 coding sequence is TGCAGCGTTTTGGAGGGAGTGAACACTGAAGCTTTCTTT. The chain combines TRBV29-1 with TRBJ1-1; D not certain. V lost 5 bases and J lost 0, with 10 bases in between. CDR1 and CDR2 (germline): SQVTM, ANQGSEA. There are 13 residues in the CDR3.

The gene calls are TRBV2 and TRBJ2-1; 9 positions match TRBD2. CDR3 size: 14 residues. J lost 10 bases, V lost 4 bases, and 8 bases had no gene match. The germline CDR1 and CDR2 sequences are SNHLY and FYNNEI. CDR3 residues: CASSGGLASYEQFF. CDR3 nucleotides: TGTGCCAGCAGTGGGGGACTAGCATCGTACGAGCAGTTCTTC.

V is TRBV5-1 and J is TRBJ2-7; 15 bases align to TRBD2. CDR3 size: 17 residues. Germline-derived CDR1 and CDR2 are SGHRS and YFSETQ. V was clipped by 3 bases and J by 2 bases; unmatched bases: 6. CDR3 region: CASSSGLAGGRPYEQYF. CDR3 nucleotides: TGCGCCAGCAGCTCGGGACTAGCGGGAGGTCGACCCTACGAGCAGTACTTC.

The chain combines TRBV7-2 with TRBJ2-1; TRBD2 matches 8 bases. The V gene end was trimmed by 5 bases and the J gene end by 15 bases; junction bases not matched to a gene: 27. CDR3 length equals 18 residues. CDR1 SGHTA and CDR2 FQGNSA come from the germline V gene. The CDR3: CASSPSYSPSGRGRRRFF. For the CDR3, the DNA is TGTGCCAGCAGCCCCAGCTATTCGCCTAGCGGGCGGGGCCGGAGGCGGTTCTTC.

The V and J genes are TRBV18 and TRBJ1-3; no firm D call. This CDR3 is built from 14 residues. Germline values: CDR1 KGHSH, CDR2 LQKENI. Trimming took 3 bases from V and 7 from J, leaving 13 bases between them. CDR3 amino acids: CASSPTPGLNTIYF. The CDR3 bases are TGTGCCAGCTCACCGACGCCAGGCCTGAACACCATATATTTT.

J is TRBJ1-1 and V is TRBV19; tentatively, D is TRBD1 (6 bases). V was clipped by 1 base and J by 5 bases, with 11 bases between them. The length of the CDR3 is 14 residues. Germline V gives CDR1 LNHDA, CDR2 SQIVND (reference sequence). The CDR3 spells CASSIAGANTEAFF. CDR3 DNA sequence: TGTGCCAGTAGTATAGCAGGGGCCAATACTGAAGCTTTCTTT.

The CDR3 is CASSPGLAGTGETQYF. CDR3 bases: TGTGCCAGCAGCCCGGGACTAGCGGGGACGGGGGAGACCCAGTACTTC. V is TRBV7-9 and J is TRBJ2-5, with 13 bases identical to TRBD2. The length of the CDR3 is 16 residues. Germline V CDR1 and CDR2: SEHNR, FQNEAQ (reference sequence). The V and J ends lost 5 bases and 5 bases, in that order; junction bases with no gene match: 8. The full variable domain, in which reference TRBV7-9 and TRBJ2-5 provide the parts outside the CDR3, is DTGVSQNPRHKITKRGQNVTFRCDPISEHNRLYWYRQTLGQGPEFLTYFQNEAQLEKSRLLSDRFSAERPKGSFSTLEIQRTEQGDSAMYLCASSPGLAGTGETQYFGPGTRLLVL.

The gene calls are TRBV19 and TRBJ1-1, with D uncertain. Deletions cut 8 bases from V and 0 bases from J, with 16 bases between. This CDR3 is built from 15 residues. CDR1 LNHDA and CDR2 SQIVND come from the germline V gene (reference sequence). The chain's CDR3 is CASGKASDLNTEAFF. The CDR3 DNA sequence: TGTGCCAGTGGCAAAGCTAGTGACCTGAACACTGAAGCTTTCTTT.

The V and J genes are TRBV9 and TRBJ2-1, with TRBD2 matching over 10 bases. Germline V gives CDR1 SGDLS, CDR2 YYNGEE. V lost 0 bases to trimming and J lost 3 bases; unmatched junction nucleotides: 6. The CDR3 sequence is 17 residues long. This CDR3 is CASSVARLAGVYNEQFF. CDR3 nucleotides: TGTGCCAGCAGCGTAGCTCGACTAGCGGGCGTCTACAATGAGCAGTTCTTC.

The chain joins TRBV6-1 to TRBJ2-6; 7 nucleotides align to TRBD1. This CDR3 has 19 residues. Germline lookup yields CDR1 MNHNS and CDR2 SASEGT. The V gene end was trimmed by 4 bases and the J gene end by 0 bases; junction bases not matched to a gene: 12. CDR3 bases: TGTGCCAGCAGTGTATTCTCCGGGACAGCCCTCTCTGGGGCCAACGTCCTGACTTTC. Protein sequence: CASSVFSGTALSGANVLTF.

The chain uses TRBV3-1 (or the pseudogene TRBV3-2) and TRBJ1-6; the D gene is possibly TRBD1 (6 bases). V was cut by 1 base and J by 14 bases, with 12 bases left in between. The CDR3 contains 13 residues. Germline CDR1 and CDR2: LGHDT and YNNKEL (reference sequence). The CDR3 is CASSQGGLGSLHF. As DNA, the CDR3 is TGTGCCAGCAGCCAAGGGGGGCTCGGGTCCCTCCACTTT.

V and J are TRBV19 and TRBJ1-5; 8 nucleotides agree with TRBD1. The CDR3 loop spans 17 amino acids. From germline, CDR1 is LNHDA and CDR2 SQIVND (reference sequence). J gave up 5 bases and V 5 bases, and 14 bases lay outside the gene matches. The chain's CDR3 is CASSLGISDRGDQPQHF. The CDR3 DNA sequence: TGTGCCAGTAGTTTAGGAATCTCCGACAGGGGAGATCAGCCCCAGCATTTT.

The chain has TRBV29-1 and TRBJ1-6; 7 bases are a match to TRBD1. In germline, CDR1 is SQVTM, CDR2 ANQGSEA. The length of the CDR3 is 13 residues. After removal of 4 bases from V and 8 bases from J, the junction contained 5 bases not matched to a gene. The CDR3 loop is CSVGSGTDSPLHF. DNA of the CDR3: TGCAGCGTTGGGTCAGGGACAGATTCACCCCTCCACTTT.

The chain carries TRBV5-1 and TRBJ2-1; TRBD2 matches 8 bases. This CDR3 has 17 amino acids. Losses at the gene ends were 3 bases for V and 0 bases for J; bases not matched to a gene: 8. Germline values: CDR1 SGHRS, CDR2 YFSETQ. The CDR3 DNA sequence: TGCGCCAGCAGCTGGGGACTAGGCCCTAGCTCCTACAATGAGCAGTTCTTC. Its translation is CASSWGLGPSSYNEQFF.

The gene calls are TRBV7-9 and TRBJ2-3, with TRBD2 matching 8 bases. This CDR3 has 16 residues. Trimming took 7 bases from V and 0 from J; bases not matched to a gene: 9. Germline lookup yields CDR1 SEHNR and CDR2 FQNEAQ (reference sequence). CDR3: CASTPGAGASTDTQYF. As DNA, the CDR3 is TGTGCCAGCACCCCCGGAGCGGGAGCTAGCACAGATACGCAGTATTTT.

The J gene is TRBJ1-2, the V gene TRBV15, with 7 bases that match TRBD1. After removal of 3 bases from V and 5 bases from J, the junction contained 6 bases not matched to a gene. Germline lookup yields CDR1 LNHNV and CDR2 YYDKDF (reference sequence). CDR3 size: 14 residues. CDR3 nucleotides: TGTGCCACCAGCAGTGTAGGGGGCAATTATGGCTACACCTTC. This sequence encodes CATSSVGGNYGYTF.

This clone was counted between two and nine times. The chain joins TRBV19 to TRBJ1-5; TRBD1 agrees at 10 bases. The CDR3 runs 17 residues. Germline V gene data show CDR1 as LNHDA and CDR2 as SQIVND (reference sequence). V trimming: 3 bases; J trimming: 0 bases; junction bases outside the gene matches: 5. The CDR3 loop reads CASSMFGTGDSNQPQHF. The CDR3 bases are TGTGCCAGTAGTATGTTCGGGACAGGGGATAGCAATCAGCCCCAGCATTTT.

This clone was detected once. V usage is TRBV19 and J usage is TRBJ2-2; the D gene is possibly TRBD2 (5 bases). Trimming shortened V by 1 base and J by 4 bases, and 16 bases separated the two germline ends. CDR3 length: 17 amino acids. The germline V gene has CDR1 LNHDA and CDR2 SQIVND (reference sequence). CDR3 residues: CASSIARAHRGTGELFF. CDR3 DNA sequence: TGTGCCAGTAGTATAGCGAGGGCCCACCGGGGCACCGGGGAGCTGTTTTTT.

The chain carries TRBV4-1 and TRBJ2-2; 7 nucleotides match TRBD2. The CDR3 contains 17 residues. The V and J ends lost 5 bases and 5 bases, in that order; junction bases with no gene match: 14. The V gene's germline CDR1 is MGHRA and CDR2 YSYEKL. The CDR3 spells CASSDPSGAPLTGELFF. The CDR3 nucleotides are TGCGCCAGCAGCGACCCAAGCGGGGCCCCTTTGACCGGGGAGCTGTTTTTT.

The chain carries TRBV19 and TRBJ1-3; D not certain. CDR3 length: 18 residues. Trimming left V 5 bases short and J 0 bases short, with 20 bases between. Germline V gene data show CDR1 as LNHDA and CDR2 as SQIVND (reference sequence). CDR3: CASSSEIGRRISGNTIYF. The DNA for the CDR3 is TGTGCCAGTAGTTCCGAAATAGGGCGGAGGATCTCTGGAAACACCATATATTTT.

V and J are TRBV7-2 and TRBJ1-5; 7 positions agree with TRBD1. Per germline, CDR1 SGHTA and CDR2 FQGNSA. There are 17 residues in the CDR3. The J segment lost 3 bases and the V segment lost 1 base, leaving 9 bases of the junction unmatched. The CDR3 reads CASSLEDRSLANQPQHF. CDR3 sequence (DNA): TGTGCCAGCAGCTTAGAGGACAGGTCCCTCGCCAATCAGCCCCAGCATTTT.

This chain connects TRBV6-2 or TRBV6-3 to TRBJ2-3, with 13 bases identical to TRBD2. The germline gives CDR1 MNHEY, CDR2 SVGEGT. The CDR3 is made up of 17 amino acids. With V trimmed by 6 bases and J by 0 bases, 6 bases remained unmatched. This CDR3 is CASSPGLAGVSTDTQYF. CDR3 in DNA: TGTGCCAGCAGCCCTGGACTAGCGGGAGTAAGCACAGATACGCAGTATTTT.